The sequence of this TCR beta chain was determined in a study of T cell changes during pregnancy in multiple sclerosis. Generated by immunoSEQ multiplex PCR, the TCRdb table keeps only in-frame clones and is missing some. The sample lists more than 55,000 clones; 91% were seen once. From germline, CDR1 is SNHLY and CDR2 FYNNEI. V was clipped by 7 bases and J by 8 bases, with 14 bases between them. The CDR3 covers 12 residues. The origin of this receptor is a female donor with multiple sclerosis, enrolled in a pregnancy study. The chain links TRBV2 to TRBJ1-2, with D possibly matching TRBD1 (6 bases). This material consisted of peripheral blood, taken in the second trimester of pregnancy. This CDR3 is CASTSGDDGYTF. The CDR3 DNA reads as TGTGCCAGCACATCAGGGGATGACGGCTACACCTTC.